This T cell receptor beta chain was sequenced in a study of cytomegalovirus exposure and HLA in healthy donors. Concerning this clone itself: Its antigen remains unidentified.

Findings of the study overall: Reports indicate that TCR beta sequences accurately predicted the HLA-A and HLA-B alleles of most subjects.

Both 60 Vbeta primers and 13 Jbeta primers went into the PCR. The table came from immunoSEQ multiplex PCR; TCRdb's copy has only in-frame clones and leaves some out. This sample contains about 74,000 clones. This CDR3 spans 16 amino acids. Germline V gene sequence: CDR1 MGHDK, CDR2 SYGVNS. V lost 0 bases to trimming and J lost 8 bases; unmatched junction nucleotides: 9. The sequenced sample consisted of PBMCs. This chain joins TRBV25-1 and TRBJ1-4; 7 positions agree with TRBD1. The sequence was collected from a female donor in good health and CMV-seropositive. Here the CDR3 reads CASSEYLSGGDEKLFF. The CDR3 bases are TGTGCCAGCAGTGAATATTTATCAGGGGGAGACGAAAAACTGTTTTTT.